The present T cell receptor (beta chain) was sequenced within a study of blood T cell repertoires in COVID-19. Original analysis: Reference gene primer amplification gave estimated nucleated cell counts. Method: immunoSEQ multiplex PCR; TCRdb's copy keeps in-frame clones and lacks some. For V, J and clone size, that table is used; D and trimming come from the DNA. In the table there are about 260,000 clones, about nine tenths of which are singletons. Looked up from germline, CDR1 is ENHRY and CDR2 is SYGVKD. The CDR3 contains 15 residues. V was clipped by 3 bases and J by 7 bases, with 16 bases between them.

The sequence derives from a woman between 25 and 40 years old with COVID-19, enrolled during active disease. The chain is built from TRBV10-3 and TRBJ1-5; D is ambiguous. Sequenced: peripheral blood. CDR3 protein: CAISERPPGQQPQHF. CDR3 DNA sequence: TGTGCCATCAGTGAACGGCCTCCTGGGCAGCAGCCCCAGCATTTT.